The rows below give T cell receptor beta chains drawn from one sample of a study of cytomegalovirus exposure and HLA in healthy donors. Profiled with immunoSEQ multiplex PCR; TCRdb holds only in-frame clones, not every one. The sample includes around 130,000 clones, more than 65% of them seen just once. Specimen: PBMCs. The receptors come from a man in his forties or fifties in good health and CMV-seronegative. Both conserved end residues are part of each CDR3. Fields, in order: V gene, J gene, D gene, clone size, CDR3 protein, CDR3 DNA. D genes are given only for firm matches. For some rows the clone size is stated as once, few or many, or as a class when expanded; others skip it.

v_gene: TRBV7-9; j_gene: TRBJ2-1; d_gene: TRBD2; abundance: few; CDR3aa: CASSPRLAPAWSQFF; CDR3nt: TGTGCCAGCAGCCCGCGACTAGCCCCAGCATGGTCACAGTTCTTC
v_gene: TRBV2; j_gene: TRBJ2-7; d_gene: TRBD1; abundance: NA; CDR3aa: CAGSTGATYEQYF; CDR3nt: TGTGCCGGATCGACAGGGGCTACCTACGAGCAGTACTTC
v_gene: TRBV2; j_gene: TRBJ1-1; d_gene: NA; abundance: NA; CDR3aa: CASSELGQNTVAFF; CDR3nt: TGTGCCAGCAGTGAATTGGGGCAGAACACTGTAGCTTTCTTT
v_gene: TRBV2; j_gene: TRBJ1-2; d_gene: TRBD1; abundance: NA; CDR3aa: CASSEGGTGYGYTF; CDR3nt: TGTGCCAGCAGTGAAGGTGGGACAGGATATGGCTACACCTTC
v_gene: TRBV4-2; j_gene: TRBJ2-1; d_gene: TRBD2; abundance: NA; CDR3aa: CASSQEPGLARLNEQFF; CDR3nt: TGTGCCAGCAGCCAAGAACCGGGACTAGCGAGACTAAATGAGCAGTTCTTC
v_gene: TRBV6-5; j_gene: TRBJ2-7; d_gene: NA; abundance: NA; CDR3aa: CAGSLRGKQYF; CDR3nt: TGTGCCGGCAGCCTCCGGGGGAAGCAGTACTTC
v_gene: TRBV29-1; j_gene: TRBJ2-7; d_gene: NA; abundance: NA; CDR3aa: CSVGHTYEQYF; CDR3nt: TGCAGCGTTGGGCACACCTACGAGCAGTACTTC
v_gene: TRBV4-2; j_gene: TRBJ2-2; d_gene: TRBD1; abundance: NA; CDR3aa: CASSQGTGSTGELFF; CDR3nt: TGTGCCAGCAGCCAGGGGACAGGGAGCACCGGGGAGCTGTTTTTT
v_gene: TRBV4-1; j_gene: TRBJ2-6; d_gene: TRBD2; abundance: NA; CDR3aa: CASSQEGGAGANVLTF; CDR3nt: TGCGCCAGCAGCCAAGAGGGGGGGGCTGGGGCCAACGTCCTGACTTTC
v_gene: TRBV30; j_gene: TRBJ2-1; d_gene: TRBD2; abundance: NA; CDR3aa: CAWEGLAGGNEQFF; CDR3nt: TGTGCCTGGGAGGGACTAGCGGGGGGGAATGAGCAGTTCTTC
v_gene: TRBV29-1; j_gene: TRBJ2-3; d_gene: TRBD1; abundance: NA; CDR3aa: CSVGYITGGSDTQYF; CDR3nt: TGCAGCGTTGGATACATCACAGGGGGTTCAGATACGCAGTATTTT
v_gene: TRBV15; j_gene: TRBJ1-6; d_gene: TRBD1; abundance: NA; CDR3aa: CATSRVSDRNSPLHF; CDR3nt: TGTGCCACCAGCAGAGTCTCGGACAGGAATTCACCCCTCCACTTT
v_gene: TRBV7-6; j_gene: TRBJ2-5; d_gene: TRBD2; abundance: few; CDR3aa: CASSLAPGGAMETQYF; CDR3nt: TGTGCCAGCAGCTTAGCGCCCGGGGGGGCCATGGAGACCCAGTACTTC
v_gene: TRBV27; j_gene: TRBJ1-1; d_gene: NA; abundance: NA; CDR3aa: CASSAGGGTEAFF; CDR3nt: TGTGCCAGCAGTGCGGGGGGCGGCACTGAAGCTTTCTTT
v_gene: TRBV14; j_gene: TRBJ2-3; d_gene: NA; abundance: NA; CDR3aa: CASSREGHFTDTQYF; CDR3nt: TGTGCCAGCAGCCGGGAGGGACACTTCACAGATACGCAGTATTTT
v_gene: TRBV6-5; j_gene: TRBJ2-7; d_gene: TRBD1; abundance: NA; CDR3aa: CASSSPGQTYEQYF; CDR3nt: TGTGCCAGCAGCTCCCCGGGACAGACCTACGAGCAGTACTTC
v_gene: TRBV2; j_gene: TRBJ2-3; d_gene: NA; abundance: NA; CDR3aa: CASKWLGIADTQYF; CDR3nt: TGTGCCAGCAAGTGGCTAGGTATCGCAGATACGCAGTATTTT
v_gene: TRBV23-1; j_gene: TRBJ1-4; d_gene: TRBD1; abundance: once; CDR3aa: CASRTYIYRGQEKLFF; CDR3nt: TGCGCCAGCAGGACCTACATATACAGGGGGCAGGAGAAACTGTTTTTT
v_gene: TRBV9; j_gene: TRBJ2-5; d_gene: TRBD2; abundance: NA; CDR3aa: CASTLGTGGRETQYF; CDR3nt: TGTGCCAGCACCCTCGGGACGGGGGGAAGAGAGACCCAGTACTTC
v_gene: TRBV9; j_gene: TRBJ2-2; d_gene: TRBD2; abundance: NA; CDR3aa: CASGATLLAGGSNTGELFF; CDR3nt: TGTGCCAGCGGAGCCACTCTTCTAGCGGGGGGTTCTAACACCGGGGAGCTGTTTTTT
v_gene: TRBV7-2; j_gene: TRBJ2-1; d_gene: NA; abundance: once; CDR3aa: CASSFGDSRMNEQFF; CDR3nt: TGTGCCAGCAGCTTCGGGGACTCCCGGATGAATGAGCAGTTCTTC
v_gene: TRBV6-5; j_gene: TRBJ1-5; d_gene: NA; abundance: NA; CDR3aa: CASSYQGTWSNQPQHF; CDR3nt: TGTGCCAGCAGCTACCAGGGAACCTGGAGCAATCAGCCCCAGCATTTT
v_gene: TRBV6-1; j_gene: TRBJ2-7; d_gene: TRBD2; abundance: few; CDR3aa: CASSERGVYEQYF; CDR3nt: TGTGCCAGCAGTGAACGGGGGGTCTACGAGCAGTACTTC
v_gene: TRBV7-9; j_gene: TRBJ1-2; d_gene: TRBD1; abundance: once; CDR3aa: CASSSPLTGGNGYTF; CDR3nt: TGTGCCAGCAGCTCCCCCTTGACAGGGGGTAATGGCTACACCTTC
v_gene: TRBV7-9; j_gene: TRBJ2-1; d_gene: NA; abundance: NA; CDR3aa: CASSLPSGASSYNEQFF; CDR3nt: TGTGCCAGCAGTTTACCCTCAGGGGCTAGCTCCTACAATGAGCAGTTCTTC
v_gene: TRBV6-6; j_gene: TRBJ1-6; d_gene: TRBD1; abundance: NA; CDR3aa: CASRLDRDSPLHF; CDR3nt: TGTGCCAGCAGATTGGACAGGGATTCACCCCTCCACTTT
v_gene: TRBV25-1; j_gene: TRBJ1-6; d_gene: NA; abundance: once; CDR3aa: CASSEVQGNSPLHF; CDR3nt: TGTGCCAGCAGTGAGGTCCAGGGGAATTCACCCCTCCACTTT
v_gene: TRBV9; j_gene: TRBJ2-2; d_gene: NA; abundance: once; CDR3aa: CASSATFYVGELFF; CDR3nt: TGTGCCAGCAGCGCCACCTTCTATGTCGGGGAGCTGTTTTTT
v_gene: TRBV5-4; j_gene: TRBJ2-7; d_gene: TRBD2; abundance: NA; CDR3aa: CASSSGLAGWEQYF; CDR3nt: TGTGCCAGCAGCTCTGGACTAGCGGGGTGGGAGCAGTACTTC
v_gene: TRBV7-2; j_gene: TRBJ2-7; d_gene: TRBD2; abundance: few; CDR3aa: CASSLKRGGSYEQYF; CDR3nt: TGTGCCAGCAGCTTGAAGCGGGGGGGTTCCTACGAGCAGTACTTC
v_gene: TRBV5-3; j_gene: TRBJ1-1; d_gene: TRBD1; abundance: NA; CDR3aa: CARSPLRGREGNETEAFF; CDR3nt: TGTGCCAGAAGCCCCCTCAGGGGGCGCGAGGGTAATGAAACTGAAGCTTTCTTT
v_gene: TRBV30; j_gene: TRBJ2-5; d_gene: TRBD2; abundance: NA; CDR3aa: CAWTLGLGETQYF; CDR3nt: TGTGCCTGGACCTTGGGACTAGGGGAGACCCAGTACTTC
v_gene: TRBV6-5; j_gene: TRBJ2-7; d_gene: TRBD2; abundance: NA; CDR3aa: CASSYRGLAAYEQYF; CDR3nt: TGTGCCAGCAGTTACCGAGGACTAGCGGCCTACGAGCAGTACTTC
v_gene: TRBV7-2; j_gene: TRBJ1-2; d_gene: TRBD1; abundance: NA; CDR3aa: CASPSRGQSSNYGYTF; CDR3nt: TGTGCCAGCCCCAGCCGGGGACAGTCTTCTAACTATGGCTACACCTTC
v_gene: TRBV5-1; j_gene: TRBJ2-1; d_gene: TRBD2; abundance: NA; CDR3aa: CASSLAASGDEQFF; CDR3nt: TGCGCCAGCAGCTTGGCGGCTAGCGGAGATGAGCAGTTCTTC
v_gene: TRBV2; j_gene: TRBJ1-5; d_gene: TRBD1; abundance: NA; CDR3aa: CASRDRAQPQHF; CDR3nt: TGTGCCTCCCGGGACAGGGCTCAGCCCCAGCATTTT
v_gene: TRBV4-3; j_gene: TRBJ2-7; d_gene: NA; abundance: NA; CDR3aa: CASSPQVGSSYEQYF; CDR3nt: TGCGCCAGCAGCCCGCAGGTCGGAAGTTCTTACGAGCAGTACTTC
v_gene: TRBV19; j_gene: TRBJ2-7; d_gene: NA; abundance: NA; CDR3aa: CASSIFTRGSDEQYF; CDR3nt: TGTGCCAGTAGTATATTTACCAGAGGATCGGACGAGCAGTACTTC
v_gene: TRBV4-1; j_gene: TRBJ1-1; d_gene: NA; abundance: NA; CDR3aa: CASSQVHGGEAFF; CDR3nt: TGCGCCAGCAGCCAGGTGCATGGGGGGGAAGCTTTCTTT
v_gene: TRBV10-2; j_gene: TRBJ2-1; d_gene: TRBD2; abundance: few; CDR3aa: CASSESGLSYNEQFF; CDR3nt: TGCGCCAGCAGTGAGTCGGGACTATCCTACAATGAGCAGTTCTTC
v_gene: TRBV19; j_gene: TRBJ1-1; d_gene: NA; abundance: NA; CDR3aa: CASSIGGRGNTEAFF; CDR3nt: TGTGCCAGTAGTATAGGGGGAAGGGGCAACACTGAAGCTTTCTTT
v_gene: TRBV5-1; j_gene: TRBJ2-1; d_gene: TRBD2; abundance: once; CDR3aa: CASSPGLAGGNNEQFF; CDR3nt: TGCGCCAGCAGCCCCGGACTAGCGGGGGGGAACAATGAGCAGTTCTTC
v_gene: TRBV6-5; j_gene: TRBJ1-6; d_gene: TRBD1; abundance: NA; CDR3aa: CASREQGFGNSPLHF; CDR3nt: TGTGCCAGCAGGGAACAGGGGTTCGGTAATTCACCCCTCCACTTT
v_gene: TRBV5-4; j_gene: TRBJ1-1; d_gene: NA; abundance: medium-sized; CDR3aa: CASMSAKREAFF; CDR3nt: TGTGCCAGCATGTCTGCCAAGAGGGAAGCTTTCTTT
v_gene: TRBV7-9; j_gene: TRBJ2-7; d_gene: NA; abundance: few; CDR3aa: CASSLVPSGSYEQYF; CDR3nt: TGTGCCAGCAGCTTAGTTCCCAGCGGCTCCTACGAGCAGTACTTC
v_gene: TRBV9; j_gene: TRBJ2-7; d_gene: NA; abundance: NA; CDR3aa: CASSVGAELVSYEQYF; CDR3nt: TGTGCCAGCAGCGTAGGTGCGGAACTGGTGTCCTACGAGCAGTACTTC
v_gene: TRBV5-1; j_gene: TRBJ2-3; d_gene: NA; abundance: NA; CDR3aa: CASAMASGDTDTQYF; CDR3nt: TGCGCCAGCGCTATGGCATCGGGGGACACAGATACGCAGTATTTT
v_gene: TRBV6-1; j_gene: TRBJ2-3; d_gene: NA; abundance: once; CDR3aa: CASSLLYTDTQYF; CDR3nt: TGTGCCAGCAGTCTCTTATACACAGATACGCAGTATTTT
v_gene: TRBV6-1; j_gene: TRBJ1-5; d_gene: NA; abundance: NA; CDR3aa: CASSEAGATGIGQPQHF; CDR3nt: TGTGCCAGCAGTGAAGCCGGGGCTACAGGGATCGGTCAGCCCCAGCATTTT
v_gene: TRBV5-5; j_gene: TRBJ1-1; d_gene: NA; abundance: NA; CDR3aa: CASIEDTMNTEAFF; CDR3nt: TGTGCCAGCATCGAGGACACTATGAACACTGAAGCTTTCTTT
v_gene: TRBV6-5; j_gene: TRBJ1-5; d_gene: TRBD1; abundance: once; CDR3aa: CASSYTSTGHNQPQHF; CDR3nt: TGTGCCAGCAGTTACACTTCGACAGGGCACAATCAGCCCCAGCATTTT
v_gene: TRBV5-4; j_gene: TRBJ1-6; d_gene: TRBD1; abundance: NA; CDR3aa: CASSTGQGTNSPLHF; CDR3nt: TGTGCCAGCAGCACCGGACAGGGGACGAATTCACCCCTCCACTTT
v_gene: TRBV11-2; j_gene: TRBJ1-1; d_gene: TRBD1; abundance: NA; CDR3aa: CASSTLQGVGLAFF; CDR3nt: TGTGCCAGCAGTACCCTACAGGGGGTGGGTTTGGCTTTCTTT
v_gene: TRBV6-6; j_gene: TRBJ2-5; d_gene: TRBD1; abundance: NA; CDR3aa: CASSLQGARIQYF; CDR3nt: TGTGCCAGCAGTCTACAGGGGGCCCGGATCCAGTACTTC